A selection of T cell receptor beta chains follows, all from one sample in a study of T-cell memory formation after mild COVID-19. TCRdb analysed the 5' RACE reads with MiXCR anew, one entry per CDR3 protein. This table holds over 500,000 distinct CDR3 sequences, about 18% found once. Sequenced: PBMCs or a T cell subset sorted from them (not recorded which). These receptors were taken from an adult woman who had mild COVID-19 (a few samples of this study predate the infection). Cell type and time point are not known. Both conserved end residues are part of each CDR3. The order of the fields is J gene, D gene, CDR3 length, V gene, clone size, CDR3 DNA, CDR3 protein. D genes are given only for firm matches. Not every row has a clone size; where given, it reads once, few, many or a size class.

J: TRBJ2-1; D: .; length: 16; V: TRBV12-3/TRBV12-4; size: .; DNA: TGTGCCAGCAGTCCGTGGGACGTAGCATCCGGGAATGAGCAGTTCTTC; CDR3: CASSPWDVASGNEQFF
J: TRBJ2-3; D: .; length: 14; V: TRBV27; size: .; DNA: TGTGCCAGCAGTCCCCCGGGCACCCCGGATACGCAGTATTTT; CDR3: CASSPPGTPDTQYF
J: TRBJ2-5; D: .; length: 15; V: TRBV7-9; size: .; DNA: TGTGCCAGCAGCTGGGGGAGAGGGGCGAGGGAGACCCAGTACTTC; CDR3: CASSWGRGARETQYF
J: TRBJ1-1; D: .; length: 15; V: TRBV29-1; size: few; DNA: TGCAGCGTTGATGTCCTAGCAGGGGAAAGGACTGAAGCTTTCTTT; CDR3: CSVDVLAGERTEAFF
J: TRBJ1-5; D: TRBD1; length: 15; V: TRBV5-1; size: few; DNA: TGCGCCAGCAGCTTGGCCACAGGGGGCGGCCAGCCCCAGCATTTT; CDR3: CASSLATGGGQPQHF
J: TRBJ2-3; D: TRBD1; length: 15; V: TRBV24-1; size: .; DNA: TGTGCCACCGCTCTGGGACAGACGAGCACAGATACGCAGTATTTT; CDR3: CATALGQTSTDTQYF
J: TRBJ2-3; D: .; length: 15; V: TRBV12-3/TRBV12-4; size: .; DNA: TGTGCCAGCAGTTTCGGCGGCTCTGGCACAGATACGCAGTATTTT; CDR3: CASSFGGSGTDTQYF
J: TRBJ1-3; D: .; length: 12; V: TRBV7-9; size: few; DNA: TGTGCCAGCAGCTCAGGGGCGGACACCATATATTTT; CDR3: CASSSGADTIYF
J: TRBJ1-1; D: .; length: 14; V: TRBV5-1; size: few; DNA: TGCGCCAGCACCCTCTCGGGGGTGAACACTGAAGCTTTCTTT; CDR3: CASTLSGVNTEAFF
J: TRBJ1-2; D: .; length: 14; V: TRBV24-1; size: few; DNA: TGTGCCACGAGGCCGGGACACGGGACGTATGGCTACACCTTC; CDR3: CATRPGHGTYGYTF
J: TRBJ2-5; D: TRBD1; length: 15; V: TRBV7-7; size: few; DNA: TGTGCCAGCAGCTCGGGACCGGGACAGGGAGAGACCCAGTACTTC; CDR3: CASSSGPGQGETQYF
J: TRBJ1-5; D: .; length: 13; V: TRBV6-5; size: .; DNA: TGTGCCAGTACGACAGGCAACAATCAGCCCCAGCATTTT; CDR3: CASTTGNNQPQHF
J: TRBJ2-5; D: TRBD2; length: 14; V: TRBV6-6; size: few; DNA: TGTGCCAGTTCTACTAGCGGGAGCCCAGAGACCCAGTACTTC; CDR3: CASSTSGSPETQYF
J: TRBJ2-7; D: TRBD1; length: 14; V: TRBV7-9; size: many; DNA: TGTGCCAGCAGCACAGAAGGACAGGGCTACGAGCAGTACTTC; CDR3: CASSTEGQGYEQYF
J: TRBJ2-3; D: TRBD2; length: 18; V: TRBV7-8; size: few; DNA: TGTGCCAGCAGCTTAGCCATCGGCGGGGGAGGGTGGGCAGATACGCAGTATTTT; CDR3: CASSLAIGGGGWADTQYF
J: TRBJ2-1; D: .; length: 15; V: TRBV25-1; size: .; DNA: TGTGCCAGCAGTAACTGGAGCGGGCCCCACAATGAGCAGTTCTTC; CDR3: CASSNWSGPHNEQFF
J: TRBJ2-7; D: TRBD1; length: 16; V: TRBV18; size: .; DNA: TGTGCCAGCTCGCCCTACCGCCGACAGGACAGGGCCGAGCAGTACTTC; CDR3: CASSPYRRQDRAEQYF
J: TRBJ2-7; D: TRBD1; length: 15; V: TRBV6-5; size: few; DNA: TGTGCCAGCAGTTACTCGGGGACAGGACACTACGAGCAGTACTTC; CDR3: CASSYSGTGHYEQYF
J: TRBJ2-5; D: .; length: 14; V: TRBV5-1; size: few; DNA: TGCGCCAGCAGCTTGAACGTCCTCGGCCAGACCCAGTACTTC; CDR3: CASSLNVLGQTQYF
J: TRBJ2-1; D: .; length: 18; V: TRBV19; size: .; DNA: TGTGCCAGTAGTACAGTCCGGAATGGCTGGAGCTCCTACAATGAGCAGTTCTTC; CDR3: CASSTVRNGWSSYNEQFF
J: TRBJ1-1; D: .; length: 10; V: TRBV24-1; size: many; DNA: TGTGCCACCAATGCCACTGAAGCTTTCTTT; CDR3: CATNATEAFF
J: TRBJ1-1; D: .; length: 14; V: TRBV12-3/TRBV12-4; size: few; DNA: TGTGCCAGCAGCAAATGGGAGGGGACGGATGAAGCTTTCTTT; CDR3: CASSKWEGTDEAFF
J: TRBJ2-1; D: .; length: 16; V: TRBV19; size: .; DNA: TGTGCCAGTAGTATTCCCCAGGGGAGCTCCTACAATGAGCAGTTCTTC; CDR3: CASSIPQGSSYNEQFF
J: TRBJ2-1; D: .; length: 17; V: TRBV6-5; size: .; DNA: TGTGCCAGCAGTTACTGGCAGGGGGGTAGGCGGGTCAATGAGCAGTTCTTC; CDR3: CASSYWQGGRRVNEQFF
J: TRBJ1-1; D: TRBD1; length: 14; V: TRBV5-1; size: .; DNA: TGCGCCAGCAGCTTGTGGGGACAGGGATCCGAAGCTTTCTTT; CDR3: CASSLWGQGSEAFF
J: TRBJ1-1; D: TRBD1; length: 12; V: TRBV7-2; size: few; DNA: TGTGCCAGCAGCTTCGGGACAGTCAAAGCTTTCTTT; CDR3: CASSFGTVKAFF
J: TRBJ1-1; D: .; length: 17; V: TRBV2; size: .; DNA: TGTGCCAGCAGTGAAGAGGGCAGGACAACCACCCTACATCTGGCTTTCTTT; CDR3: CASSEEGRTTTLHLAFF
J: TRBJ2-7; D: TRBD1; length: 16; V: TRBV6-5; size: many; DNA: TGTGCCAGCAGGGGACAGGGGGCGAATCGGGCCTACGAGCAGTACTTC; CDR3: CASRGQGANRAYEQYF
J: TRBJ2-1; D: .; length: 15; V: TRBV24-1; size: .; DNA: TGTGCCACCAGTGCGGTCAGGGACTCCTACAATGAGCAGTTCTTC; CDR3: CATSAVRDSYNEQFF
J: TRBJ1-1; D: .; length: 15; V: TRBV4-1; size: few; DNA: TGCGCCAGCAGCCAAGTTGACGGGAGGAGCACTGAAGCTTTCTTT; CDR3: CASSQVDGRSTEAFF
J: TRBJ1-2; D: TRBD1; length: 15; V: TRBV5-1; size: .; DNA: TGCGCCAGCAGCCGACCGGGACAGGGTAACTATGGCTACACCTTC; CDR3: CASSRPGQGNYGYTF
J: TRBJ2-7; D: TRBD2; length: 16; V: TRBV5-1; size: few; DNA: TGCGCCAGCAGCTCACCGGGACTAGCGGACTCCTACGAGCAGTACTTC; CDR3: CASSSPGLADSYEQYF
J: TRBJ2-1; D: TRBD2; length: 13; V: TRBV12-3/TRBV12-4; size: many; DNA: TGTGCCAGCCTGGGGCTAGCGGTTGATGAGCAGTTCTTC; CDR3: CASLGLAVDEQFF
J: TRBJ2-7; D: .; length: 15; V: TRBV5-4; size: few; DNA: TGTGCCAGCAGCCCCGCGCCGGCGAGCTCCTACGAGCAGTACTTC; CDR3: CASSPAPASSYEQYF
J: TRBJ2-1; D: TRBD2; length: 17; V: TRBV9; size: .; DNA: TGTGCCAGCAGCGTACTAGCGGGGGGGCCCAGGGGCAATGAGCAGTTCTTC; CDR3: CASSVLAGGPRGNEQFF
J: TRBJ2-7; D: .; length: 21; V: TRBV21-1; size: .; DNA: TGTGCCAGCCGAGGGGGGGACCGGGATCCCAACAATCCAGTCCTTACCTACGAGCAGTACTTC; CDR3: CASRGGDRDPNNPVLTYEQYF
J: TRBJ2-7; D: .; length: 14; V: TRBV5-4; size: .; DNA: TGTGCCAGCAGCTTGGGACTCGTTTCCTACGAGCAGTACTTC; CDR3: CASSLGLVSYEQYF
J: TRBJ2-7; D: .; length: 14; V: TRBV14; size: .; DNA: TGTGCCAGCAGCCCAAGCGGCAGGCTCTACGAGCAGTACTTC; CDR3: CASSPSGRLYEQYF
J: TRBJ2-5; D: .; length: 15; V: TRBV7-9; size: few; DNA: TGTGCCAGCAGCTTAAGGTTCGGTCGGGAAGAGACCCAGTACTTC; CDR3: CASSLRFGREETQYF
J: TRBJ2-1; D: .; length: 16; V: TRBV7-9; size: few; DNA: TGTGCCAGCAGCCCGTGGAGTGGTGGGGATGACAATGAGCAGTTCTTC; CDR3: CASSPWSGGDDNEQFF
J: TRBJ1-1; D: .; length: 13; V: TRBV6-1; size: .; DNA: TGTGCCAGCAGTGAGTGGAGGAACACTGAAGCTTTCTTT; CDR3: CASSEWRNTEAFF
J: TRBJ1-3; D: .; length: 15; V: TRBV12-3/TRBV12-4; size: few; DNA: TGTGCCAGCACCACAGTTAGCCTCTCTGGAAACACCATATATTTT; CDR3: CASTTVSLSGNTIYF
J: TRBJ1-1; D: .; length: 13; V: TRBV7-2; size: few; DNA: TGTGCCAGCAGCTTAGCGCCCCGCACTGAAGCTTTCTTT; CDR3: CASSLAPRTEAFF
J: TRBJ2-5; D: TRBD1; length: 14; V: TRBV12-3/TRBV12-4; size: many; DNA: TGTGCCAGCAGTTCCGGGACAGGGGGAGAGACCCAGTACTTC; CDR3: CASSSGTGGETQYF
J: TRBJ1-1; D: .; length: 14; V: TRBV5-1; size: few; DNA: TGCGCCAGCAGCTTGGAGTCGGTGAACACTGAAGCTTTCTTT; CDR3: CASSLESVNTEAFF
J: TRBJ2-3; D: TRBD1; length: 15; V: TRBV5-1; size: .; DNA: TGCGCCAGCAGCTTGATGGACAGGGGAACAGATACGCAGTATTTT; CDR3: CASSLMDRGTDTQYF
J: TRBJ2-2; D: .; length: 17; V: TRBV5-1; size: .; DNA: TGCGCCAGCAGCCGCTATAGGGGGGCAGGAGACACCGGGGAGCTGTTTTTT; CDR3: CASSRYRGAGDTGELFF
J: TRBJ1-5; D: TRBD1; length: 18; V: TRBV7-3; size: .; DNA: TGTGCCAGCAGCTTAAGGACCCGGACAGGGCTTTGGGGCCAGCCCCAGCATTTT; CDR3: CASSLRTRTGLWGQPQHF
J: TRBJ1-1; D: TRBD1; length: 12; V: TRBV30; size: few; DNA: TGTGCCTGGAACAGGGGGGGGACTGAAGCTTTCTTT; CDR3: CAWNRGGTEAFF
J: TRBJ2-7; D: TRBD1; length: 13; V: TRBV6-5; size: .; DNA: TGTGCCAGCAGTTCGACAGGGGTGAACGAGCAGTACTTC; CDR3: CASSSTGVNEQYF
J: TRBJ2-7; D: .; length: 14; V: TRBV20-1; size: few; DNA: TGCAGTGCTAGATCTGCCGAGGTGACCTACGAGCAGTACTTC; CDR3: CSARSAEVTYEQYF
J: TRBJ2-1; D: .; length: 13; V: TRBV5-1; size: few; DNA: TGCGCCAGCGCCCCCCAGGGCCACAATGAGCAGTTCTTC; CDR3: CASAPQGHNEQFF
J: TRBJ1-1; D: .; length: 11; V: TRBV20-1; size: .; DNA: TGCAGTGCTAGAGATGGTCTCGGAGCTTTCTTT; CDR3: CSARDGLGAFF
J: TRBJ1-6; D: TRBD1; length: 18; V: TRBV5-1; size: few; DNA: TGCGCCAGCAGCGGCGGGACAGGGGGCATTTCCTATAATTCACCCCTCCACTTT; CDR3: CASSGGTGGISYNSPLHF